The rows below give T cell receptor beta chains drawn from one sample of a study of identical twins. Each CDR3 protein is one row after TCRdb ran MiXCR on the 5' RACE reads. The table shows approximately 500,000 distinct CDR3 sequences, with roughly 15% occurring only once. The sample was also reused in another study, on yellow fever vaccine responses in identical twins.

Sequencing used CD4+ T cells sorted from blood. The source is a woman aged 18-30 years in good health. Both conserved end residues are part of each CDR3. Fields, in order: clone size, V gene, D gene, J gene, CDR3 DNA, CDR3 protein. The D gene is left open where the match is weak. Size is omitted from some rows. Given values are once, few, many or a class for expanded clones.

>.|TRBV24-1|TRBD2|TRBJ2-7
TGTGCCACCAGTGGGAGCGGGAGGGCCTACGAGCAGTACTTC
CATSGSGRAYEQYF
>few|TRBV24-1|.|TRBJ2-1
TGTGCCACCAGTGATCCCCAATTCGGGGACAATGAGCAGTTCTTC
CATSDPQFGDNEQFF
>.|TRBV27|TRBD2|TRBJ2-2
TGTGCCAGCAGCCGCTGGCTGGCTAGCGGGGTTGCCGGGGAGCTGTTTTTT
CASSRWLASGVAGELFF
>.|TRBV5-1|TRBD1|TRBJ2-6
TGCGCCAGCAGACCGCTACCAGGGGGCGCTGGGGCCAACGTCCTGACTTTC
CASRPLPGGAGANVLTF
>.|TRBV24-1|TRBD1|TRBJ2-1
TGTGCCACCAGTGACCCGACAGGGGGCCCCTACAATGAGCAGTTCTTC
CATSDPTGGPYNEQFF
>few|TRBV20-1|TRBD2|TRBJ2-3
TGCAGTGCTAGACTAGCGGGGGGGAGCACAGATACGCAGTATTTT
CSARLAGGSTDTQYF
>many|TRBV12-3/TRBV12-4|.|TRBJ2-2
TGTGCCAGCAGTTTATGGGCTGGGGAGCTGTTTTTT
CASSLWAGELFF
>.|TRBV4-1|.|TRBJ2-3
TGCGCCAGCAGCCAATTGGGGGTCGCAGATACGCAGTATTTT
CASSQLGVADTQYF
>once|TRBV15|.|TRBJ2-6
TGTGCCACCAGCAGAGCTGACTCTGGGGCCAACGTCCTGACTTTC
CATSRADSGANVLTF
>.|TRBV9|.|TRBJ2-7
TGTGCCAGCAGTGAAAGGCTGGGGGGGGCCCACGAGCAGTACTTC
CASSERLGGAHEQYF
>few|TRBV18|TRBD2|TRBJ2-7
TGTGCCAGCTCACCCGGGACTAGCGGGAGGAATCGGCAGTACTTC
CASSPGTSGRNRQYF
>.|TRBV29-1|.|TRBJ2-1
TGCAGCTCGGGCGGAGGTGAGCAGTTCTTC
CSSGGGEQFF
>.|TRBV6-1|.|TRBJ2-5
TGTGCCAGCAGTGACACGGGGAACCAAGAGACCCAGTACTTC
CASSDTGNQETQYF
>.|TRBV4-2|TRBD1|TRBJ1-5
TGTGCCAGCAGCCAAGACAAGGACAGGGTCGGGCAGCCCCAGCATTTT
CASSQDKDRVGQPQHF
>few|TRBV6-1|.|TRBJ1-1
TGTGCCAGCAGGGGATTGATTAACACTGAAGCTTTCTTT
CASRGLINTEAFF
>.|TRBV7-9|.|TRBJ2-2
TGTGCCAGCAGCGCCGCAGGGAGCACCGGGGAGCTGTTTTTT
CASSAAGSTGELFF
>many|TRBV4-1|.|TRBJ2-5
TGCGCCAGCAGCCAAAAGGGAGCGGGAGAGACCCAGTACTTC
CASSQKGAGETQYF